Listed here is a single TCR beta chain. Antigen unknown. The germline CDR1 and CDR2 sequences are SGHTA and FQGNSA. The length of the CDR3 is 16 residues. V was pared by 5 bases and J by 3 bases, with 6 bases of the junction left unmatched. This entry is derived from a study of Ad26.COV2.S vaccination and SARS-CoV-2 variants. Study-level information: Participants got Ad26.COV2.S intramuscularly, once or twice 56 days apart.

General study findings and limits: Breadth, reportedly substantial, characterized the spike-specific CD8+ and CD4+ T cell responses after vaccination.

Produced via immunoSEQ multiplex PCR; TCRdb's table is partial and in-frame only. This table holds about 350,000 clones, 85% found once. The treatment here: around 19 received Ad26.COV2.S at low or high dose, single or two shots; 5 received placebo; per-sample allocation not given. Specimens were obtained on day 63 following the first vaccine or placebo injection. Sample: peripheral blood, taken in a trial of Ad26.COV2.S vaccine versus placebo. The chain carries TRBV7-2 and TRBJ2-1, with 11 bases lining up with TRBD2. This receptor was obtained from a person between 18 and 60 years old who received the Ad26.COV2.S COVID-19 vaccine or a placebo. The CDR3 region is CASSPRLAGLYNEQFF. CDR3 nucleotide sequence: TGTGCCAGCAGCCCCAGACTAGCGGGGCTCTACAATGAGCAGTTCTTC.